Sequencing of this T cell receptor beta chain was carried out in a study of T cell repertoires in cytomegalovirus infection. CDR1 and CDR2 (germline): SSHAT, FNYEAQ (reference sequence). The CDR3 is 15 amino acids. TCRdb ran MiXCR on the reads and lists one entry per CDR3 protein. There are some 71,000 distinct CDR3 sequences in the sample; more than 25% occur only once, and roughly three fifths lies in the top ten. This clonotype was detected only a few times. The antigen is unknown. A read error may account for a junction end that differs from germline. This sample comprised CD8+ T cells from cultured PBMCs, obtained from culture after CMV antigen stimulation. The chain carries TRBV7-7 and TRBJ2-5; weak D call: TRBD2 (7 bases). The TCR sequence derives from a human donor in good health (CMV status not recorded). Some clones in this sample may be carry-over from other donors' samples. CDR3 sequence reads: CASSPTGGRRETQYF. In DNA, the CDR3 is TGTGCTAGCAGTCCGACGGGGGGCCGAAGAGAGACCCAGTACTTC.